The clone carrying this T cell receptor beta chain showed up just a few times. Antigen unknown. The data were taken from a study of blood T cells in healthy people across ages. A second roughly 6 to 12 cycle PCR used barcoded and J-beta primers. TCRdb recomputed calls from the 5' RACE reads with MiXCR, one row per CDR3 protein. The data contain approximately 1.5 million distinct CDR3 sequences, roughly 43% of them singletons. Study-wide findings and caveats: Both higher diversity and more naive CD4+ cells marked long-lived donors when set against aged donors.

Germline assignment: CDR1 MNHEY and CDR2 SVGAGI. The CDR3 has 15 amino acids. V was pared by 6 bases and J by 1 base, with 14 bases between. The TCR was taken from a woman younger than 30 in good health. The chain uses TRBV6-5 and TRBJ2-3; tentatively, D is TRBD2 (5 bases). The sample taken for sequencing was blood. The chain's CDR3 is CASSFGADRTDTQYF. CDR3 bases: TGTGCCAGCAGCTTCGGAGCGGACCGCACAGATACGCAGTATTTT.